The 18 T cell receptor beta chains below all came from one sample that was sequenced in a study of cytomegalovirus exposure and HLA in healthy donors. Primers for the PCR totalled 60 Vbeta and 13 Jbeta. Clones were sequenced by immunoSEQ multiplex PCR, and TCRdb holds only the in-frame ones, with some missing. The data hold about 120,000 clones, with roughly 82% observed a single time. Sequencing input: PBMCs. The source is a man in his late teens or twenties in good health and CMV-seropositive.

The chain combines TRBV6-5 with TRBJ2-4, with a tentative D call TRBD2 (5 bases). The CDR3 is 13 amino acids. V was pared by 2 bases and J by 12 bases, with 14 bases between. CDR1 and CDR2 from the germline V gene are MNHEY and SVGAGI. CDR3 residues: CASSYGLAGSQYF. DNA for the CDR3: TGTGCCAGCAGTTACGGCCTTGCGGGCAGTCAGTACTTC.

This clone has just a few counts. The CDR3 DNA is TGTGCCAGCAGTGATGTGCGGGTTAGGGTAACTAACTATGGCTACACCTTC. It is translated as CASSDVRVRVTNYGYTF. V usage is TRBV2 and J usage is TRBJ1-2; unclear D gene. CDR3 size: 17 residues. Germline V gene lookup returns CDR1 SNHLY and CDR2 FYNNEI. Deletions cut 3 bases from V and 0 bases from J, with 17 bases between.

The chain has TRBV9 and TRBJ1-2, with TRBD1 identical over 9 bases. Per germline, CDR1 SGDLS and CDR2 YYNGEE. The V gene end was trimmed by 3 bases and the J gene end by 5 bases; junction bases not matched to a gene: 2. The CDR3 runs to 13 residues. CDR3 region: CASSEGQGYGYTF. The CDR3 DNA is TGTGCCAGCAGCGAGGGACAGGGTTATGGCTACACCTTC. The entire variable domain, with the rest obtained from reference TRBV9 and TRBJ1-2, is as follows: DSGVTQTPKHLITATGQRVTLRCSPRSGDLSVYWYQQSLDQGLQFLIQYYNGEERAKGNILERFSAQQFPDLHSELNLSSLELGDSALYFCASSEGQGYGYTFGSGTRLTVV.

V usage is TRBV19 and J usage is TRBJ2-2; D is perhaps TRBD1 (6 bases). V lost 5 bases and J lost 7, with 17 bases in between. This CDR3 is built from 15 residues. The germline gives CDR1 LNHDA, CDR2 SQIVND (reference sequence). CDR3: CASSSGQPKDGELFF. CDR3 coding DNA: TGTGCCAGTAGTTCAGGACAGCCGAAGGACGGGGAGCTGTTTTTT. Variable domain in full (rest from reference TRBV19 and TRBJ2-2): DGGITQSPKYLFRKEGQNVTLSCEQNLNHDAMYWYRQDPGQGLRLIYYSQIVNDFQKGDIAEGYSVSREKKESFPLTVTSAQKNPTAFYLCASSSGQPKDGELFFGEGSRLTVL.

This CDR3 is CASTTGGSPLHF. The CDR3 DNA follows: TGTGCCAGCACCACAGGGGGTTCACCCCTCCACTTT. The chain carries TRBV6-5 and TRBJ1-6; 8 bases align to TRBD1. V shed 7 bases and J 9 bases; nucleotides not matched to a gene: 2. Per the germline V gene, CDR1 is MNHEY and CDR2 is SVGAGI. The CDR3 runs to 12 residues.

The chain recombines TRBV5-1 with TRBJ2-2; no clear D. V was clipped by 6 bases and J by 2 bases, with 2 bases between them. The CDR3 consists of 11 residues. Looked up from germline, CDR1 is SGHRS and CDR2 is YFSETQ. CDR3 loop: CASINTGELFF. In DNA, the CDR3 is TGCGCCAGCATAAACACCGGGGAGCTGTTTTTT.

The V call is TRBV6-5, the J call TRBJ2-5, with 13 bases lining up with TRBD2. In germline, CDR1 is MNHEY, CDR2 SVGAGI. This CDR3 is 14 amino acids long. J was trimmed by 13 bases and V by 8 bases; bases with no gene match: 13. CDR3 loop: CASLPSGTSGTGYF. CDR3 DNA: TGTGCCAGCCTTCCCTCGGGGACTAGCGGGACGGGGTACTTC.

The chain combines TRBV7-3 with TRBJ1-1; D gene unclear. The length of the CDR3 is 15 residues. The V end lost 0 bases, the J end lost 7 bases, and 15 bases lay between the germline ends. Per germline, CDR1 SGHTA and CDR2 FQGTGA. This CDR3 is CASSLTAVSLSEAFF. The CDR3 nucleotides read TGTGCCAGCAGCTTAACGGCGGTCAGTTTAAGTGAAGCTTTCTTT.

The J gene is TRBJ1-6, the V gene TRBV6-5, with TRBD1 as a possible D gene (6 bases). The CDR3 spans 15 residues. The V gene lost 0 bases and the J gene lost 19 bases, with 22 bases spanning the gap. From germline, CDR1 is MNHEY and CDR2 SVGAGI. The CDR3 protein is CASSYSGRGRITLHF. The CDR3 coding sequence is TGTGCCAGCAGTTACTCGGGCAGGGGACGGATCACACTTCACTTT.

This chain uses TRBV30 with TRBJ2-7, with 7 bases that match TRBD1. Germline loops: CDR1 GTSNPN, CDR2 SVGIG (reference sequence). Unmatched junction bases numbered 13, after V lost 6 bases and J lost 2 bases. The CDR3 is 15 amino acids. The CDR3 reads CACRPTGASPYEQYF. The DNA for the CDR3 is TGTGCCTGCCGACCTACAGGGGCTTCTCCCTACGAGCAGTACTTC.

The chain has TRBV7-6 and TRBJ1-3, with a weak D call TRBD1 (5 bases). The CDR3 spans 16 residues. Trimming removed 1 base from V and 0 bases from J, with 10 bases in between. CDR1 is SGHVS and CDR2 is FNYEAQ in the germline V gene. The CDR3 is CASSLEAGPSGNTIYF. As DNA, the CDR3 is TGTGCCAGCAGCTTAGAGGCGGGGCCCTCTGGAAACACCATATATTTT.

The chain recombines TRBV11-3 with TRBJ1-1; D is uncertain. Germline CDR1 SGHNT, CDR2 YENEEA. This CDR3 has 14 residues. Deletions cut 5 bases from V and 2 bases from J, with 12 bases between. In DNA form, the CDR3 reads TGTGCCAGCAGCCGGGAAGTCCGAAACACTGAAGCTTTCTTT. Translated, it gives CASSREVRNTEAFF. The full variable domain, rest sourced from reference TRBV11-3 and TRBJ1-1, is EAGVVQSPRYKIIEKKQPVAFWCNPISGHNTLYWYLQNLGQGPELLIRYENEEAVDDSQLPKDRFSAERLKGVDSTLKIQPAELGDSAVYLCASSREVRNTEAFFGQGTRLTVV.

This clone was seen just once. The J gene is TRBJ2-2, the V gene TRBV5-1; 14 nucleotides match TRBD2. V dropped 0 bases and J dropped 8; count of bases not matched to a gene: 6. CDR1 and CDR2 from the germline V gene are SGHRS and YFSETQ. The CDR3 length is 17 residues. CDR3 sequence reads: CASSLAGTSGGSGELFF. In nucleotides, the CDR3 is TGCGCCAGCAGCTTGGCCGGGACTAGCGGGGGCTCTGGGGAGCTGTTTTTT. Together with reference TRBV5-1 and TRBJ2-2, the CDR3 gives the full variable domain: KAGVTQTPRYLIKTRGQQVTLSCSPISGHRSVSWYQQTPGQGLQFLFEYFSETQRNKGNFPGRFSGRQFSNSRSEMNVSTLELGDSALYLCASSLAGTSGGSGELFFGEGSRLTVL.

The J gene is TRBJ2-7, the V gene TRBV10-3; D unresolved. The CDR3 contains 18 residues. CDR1 is ENHRY and CDR2 is SYGVKD in the germline V gene. The ends were cut back, 0 bases at V and 0 bases at J, with 18 bases in the middle. In DNA, the CDR3 is TGTGCCATCAGTGAGTCGATGGGCAGCCAGACCCCCTCCTACGAGCAGTACTTC. Protein sequence: CAISESMGSQTPSYEQYF.

V gene TRBV5-4 combines with J gene TRBJ1-3; no firm D call. The germline V gene has CDR1 SGHNT and CDR2 YYREEE (reference sequence). V was shortened by 4 bases and J by 0 bases, with 11 bases between the two germline ends. The CDR3 loop spans 15 amino acids. DNA of the CDR3: TGTGCCAGCAGCCTCGACACGTACTCTGGAAACACCATATATTTT. Translation gives CASSLDTYSGNTIYF.

The CDR3 DNA sequence: TGTGCCAGTAGTATAGGTCGGGGGGGCAATGAGCAGTTCTTC. Translation: CASSIGRGGNEQFF. The chain employs TRBV19 and TRBJ2-1; 8 bases align to TRBD2. The ends lost 1 base at V and 6 bases at J; junction bases unmatched: 2. The CDR3 is 14 residues long. CDR1 is LNHDA and CDR2 is SQIVND in the germline V gene (reference sequence). Filled out from reference TRBV19 and TRBJ2-1, the complete variable domain reads DGGITQSPKYLFRKEGQNVTLSCEQNLNHDAMYWYRQDPGQGLRLIYYSQIVNDFQKGDIAEGYSVSREKKESFPLTVTSAQKNPTAFYLCASSIGRGGNEQFFGPGTRLTVL.

This rearrangement joins TRBV7-9 to TRBJ1-1; D remains unclear. The CDR3 is 14 amino acids. Deletions cut 3 bases from V and 1 base from J, with 9 bases between. The germline V gene encodes CDR1 SEHNR and CDR2 FQNEAQ (reference sequence). In DNA, the CDR3 is TGTGCCAGCAGCTTTTTGGCGGCGAACACTGAAGCTTTCTTT. Translated, it gives CASSFLAANTEAFF.

This sequence joins TRBV9 and TRBJ2-1; 13 bases match TRBD2. CDR1 and CDR2 (germline): SGDLS, YYNGEE. This CDR3 spans 15 amino acids. The ends lost 3 bases at V and 10 bases at J; junction bases unmatched: 7. The CDR3 nucleotides read TGTGCCAGCAGCGCTACTAGCGGGAGGGCGGAGGAGCAGTTCTTC. This codes for CASSATSGRAEEQFF.